Presented here are 20 T cell receptor beta chains from one specimen sequenced in a study of Tregs in tolerant kidney transplant recipients. Clones were sequenced by immunoSEQ multiplex PCR, and TCRdb holds only the in-frame ones, with some missing. The sample lists under 95,000 clones; around 90% were seen once. The source was Tregs from blood, collected before the transplant. These receptors came from a human donor who received a combined kidney and bone marrow transplant.

This clone has a single count. The rearrangement joins TRBV7-2 to TRBJ1-5; no clear D. The CDR3 is 16 residues long. The V end was cut by 1 base, the J end by 2 bases, with 12 bases between. Germline V lookup: CDR1 SGHTA, CDR2 FQGNSA. The CDR3 reads CASSLVPGERNQPQHF. In nucleotides, the CDR3 is TGTGCCAGCAGCTTAGTGCCGGGAGAACGCAATCAGCCCCAGCATTTT.

J is TRBJ1-5 and V is TRBV28; unclear D gene. The V and J ends lost 6 bases and 0 bases respectively, with 9 bases between them. This CDR3 has 14 residues. The germline CDR1 and CDR2 sequences are MDHEN and SYDVKM. This chain's CDR3 is CASSTVISNQPQHF. CDR3 in DNA: TGTGCCAGCAGCACAGTTATTAGCAATCAGCCCCAGCATTTT.

The genes are TRBV10-3 and TRBJ2-1; 8 bases line up with TRBD1. With V trimmed by 10 bases and J by 0 bases, 14 bases remained unmatched. In germline, CDR1 is ENHRY, CDR2 SYGVKD. The CDR3 runs 17 residues. CDR3 region: CATRESRGQGSYNEQFF. The CDR3, as DNA: TGTGCCACCCGAGAGTCGCGCGGACAGGGCTCCTACAATGAGCAGTTCTTC.

This chain joins TRBV11-1 and TRBJ1-1; D unresolved. V lost 2 bases and J 6 bases, leaving 10 bases between the germline ends. Germline V gene sequence: CDR1 SGHAT, CDR2 FQDESV (reference sequence). This CDR3 spans 13 amino acids. The CDR3 protein is CASSLTTYAEAFF. The CDR3 DNA follows: TGTGCCAGCAGCTTAACTACATACGCTGAAGCTTTCTTT.

The V and J genes are TRBV9 and TRBJ1-3; the match to TRBD1 covers 9 bases. This CDR3 spans 15 amino acids. V lost 3 bases to trimming and J lost 3 bases; unmatched junction nucleotides: 4. Germline V gives CDR1 SGDLS, CDR2 YYNGEE. CDR3 DNA: TGTGCCAGCAGCGCCGGGACAGGGATTGGAAACACCATATATTTT. It is translated as CASSAGTGIGNTIYF.

This chain joins TRBV13 and TRBJ1-2; D may be TRBD1 (6 bases). Trimming removed 5 bases at V and 6 bases at J, with 19 bases between. The CDR3 length is 15 residues. Germline CDR1 is PRHDT and CDR2 is FYEKMQ (reference sequence). This CDR3 reads CASSLGDGRGHGYTF. Written as DNA, the CDR3 is TGTGCCAGCAGCCTCGGCGACGGACGGGGGCATGGCTACACCTTC.

The chain uses TRBV2 and TRBJ2-3; D ambiguous. The CDR3 has 14 amino acids. Germline V CDR1 and CDR2: SNHLY, FYNNEI. V lost 2 bases and J 2 bases, leaving 8 bases between the germline ends. As DNA, the CDR3 is TGTGCCAGCAGTGAATCCAGACCCACAGATACGCAGTATTTT. This sequence encodes CASSESRPTDTQYF.

The rearrangement links TRBV18 to TRBJ2-5; D unclear. CDR1 KGHSH and CDR2 LQKENI come from the germline V gene. This CDR3 spans 12 amino acids. Trimming removed 4 bases at V and 0 bases at J, with 3 bases between. CDR3 protein: CASSRYQETQYF. The CDR3 coding sequence is TGTGCCAGCTCACGCTACCAAGAGACCCAGTACTTC.

The rearrangement links TRBV28 to TRBJ1-2, with D uncertain. Trimming took off 1 base at V and 4 bases at J, with 13 bases between the two ends. The V gene's germline CDR1 is MDHEN and CDR2 SYDVKM. The CDR3 consists of 15 residues. CDR3: CASSLYGDSGYGYTF. CDR3 DNA sequence: TGTGCCAGCAGTTTATACGGGGATTCGGGCTATGGCTACACCTTC.

V usage is TRBV6-5 and J usage is TRBJ2-7; 9 nucleotides line up with TRBD1. V lost 0 bases, J lost 6 bases, and 9 bases stayed unmatched. Germline loops: CDR1 MNHEY, CDR2 SVGAGI. This CDR3 is 16 amino acids long. DNA for the CDR3: TGTGCCAGCAGTTACTCGAGTATGGGGACAGGGAGCGAGCAGTACTTC. It codes for CASSYSSMGTGSEQYF.

The chain has TRBV27 and TRBJ2-1, with D possibly being TRBD2 (6 bases). The germline gives CDR1 MNHEY, CDR2 SMNVEV (reference sequence). CDR3 length: 14 amino acids. V gave up 7 bases and J gave up 9 bases, with 19 bases separating them. The CDR3 sequence is CASTLDGSGGEQFF. The CDR3 DNA reads TGTGCCAGCACCCTTGACGGGAGTGGCGGTGAGCAGTTCTTC.

The J gene is TRBJ1-3, the V gene TRBV18; 8 nucleotides match TRBD1. This CDR3 is 16 amino acids long. V was clipped by 4 bases and J by 6 bases; unmatched bases: 11. Germline CDR1 KGHSH, CDR2 LQKENI. CDR3 residues: CASSLQSGQALNTIYF. CDR3 sequence (DNA): TGTGCCAGCTCACTCCAATCGGGACAGGCTTTAAACACCATATATTTT.

This clone was counted a single time. The J gene is TRBJ2-3, the V gene TRBV19; 8 nucleotides match TRBD2. Trimming cost V 7 bases and J 3 bases; bases outside gene matches: 12. Per germline, CDR1 LNHDA and CDR2 SQIVND (reference sequence). The CDR3 has 16 residues. The CDR3 DNA sequence: TGTGCCAGTAAATCAGAGGGCGGGAGGCCAACAGATACGCAGTATTTT. It yields the protein CASKSEGGRPTDTQYF.

The chain uses TRBV11-1 and TRBJ1-1, with 7 bases matching TRBD1. V shed 5 bases and J 0 bases; nucleotides not matched to a gene: 12. CDR3 length: 17 amino acids. CDR1 and CDR2 (germline): SGHAT, FQDESV (reference sequence). The CDR3: CASSRGRTGELNTEAFF. DNA of the CDR3: TGTGCCAGCAGCCGGGGCCGGACAGGAGAACTGAACACTGAAGCTTTCTTT.

The chain has TRBV19 and TRBJ1-5, with a weak D call TRBD1 (5 bases). Germline V gene sequence: CDR1 LNHDA, CDR2 SQIVND (reference sequence). This CDR3 comprises 16 residues. V was shortened by 4 bases and J by 4 bases, with 17 bases between the two germline ends. The CDR3 bases are TGTGCCAGTAGTACTGCGGCAGGGAGGTTAAATCAGCCCCAGCATTTT. It is translated as CASSTAAGRLNQPQHF.

This clone was seen only a few times. J is TRBJ2-5 and V is TRBV4-2, with D maybe TRBD1 (5 bases). The CDR3 contains 14 residues. Trimming left V 0 bases short and J 4 bases short, with 9 bases between. Looked up from germline, CDR1 is LGHNA and CDR2 is YNFKEQ. Here the CDR3 reads CASSQDRVRETQYF. In DNA form, the CDR3 reads TGTGCCAGCAGCCAAGACAGGGTACGAGAGACCCAGTACTTC.

The chain joins TRBV7-3 to TRBJ2-1; D call uncertain. V shed 4 bases and J shed 6 bases, with 16 bases lying between them. CDR3 size: 15 residues. Germline V gives CDR1 SGHTA, CDR2 FQGTGA. For the CDR3, the DNA is TGTGCCAGCAGCTCACTACCTTCGCGAGGCAATGAGCAGTTCTTC. Its protein product is CASSSLPSRGNEQFF.

V is TRBV19 and J is TRBJ2-7; D gene unclear. The CDR3 loop spans 14 amino acids. Trimming removed 1 base at V and 3 bases at J, with 10 bases between. The germline V gene encodes CDR1 LNHDA and CDR2 SQIVND (reference sequence). The CDR3 region has the DNA TGTGCCAGTAGTATAGCGGCCGGCGACTACGAGCAGTACTTC. It encodes CASSIAAGDYEQYF.

This chain links TRBV6-4 with TRBJ2-3, with D perhaps assigned TRBD1 or TRBD2 (6 bases each). This CDR3 is 17 amino acids long. V was cut by 0 bases and J by 3 bases, with 16 bases left in between. Germline CDR1 and CDR2: MRHNA and SNTAGT. The CDR3 here is CASSDSLRGRVTDTQYF. The CDR3 nucleotides are TGTGCCAGCAGTGACTCTCTCCGGGGGCGAGTGACAGATACGCAGTATTTT.

V and J are TRBV5-1 and TRBJ2-2, with 9 bases aligning to TRBD2. Looked up from germline, CDR1 is SGHRS and CDR2 is YFSETQ. With 0 bases clipped from V and 5 bases from J, the junction kept 5 bases outside the gene matches. CDR3 length equals 16 residues. The CDR3 loop reads CASSLAVAGETGELFF. The CDR3 DNA reads TGCGCCAGCAGCTTGGCGGTAGCGGGAGAGACCGGGGAGCTGTTTTTT. Drawing the rest from reference TRBV5-1 and TRBJ2-2, the complete variable domain is KAGVTQTPRYLIKTRGQQVTLSCSPISGHRSVSWYQQTPGQGLQFLFEYFSETQRNKGNFPGRFSGRQFSNSRSEMNVSTLELGDSALYLCASSLAVAGETGELFFGEGSRLTVL.